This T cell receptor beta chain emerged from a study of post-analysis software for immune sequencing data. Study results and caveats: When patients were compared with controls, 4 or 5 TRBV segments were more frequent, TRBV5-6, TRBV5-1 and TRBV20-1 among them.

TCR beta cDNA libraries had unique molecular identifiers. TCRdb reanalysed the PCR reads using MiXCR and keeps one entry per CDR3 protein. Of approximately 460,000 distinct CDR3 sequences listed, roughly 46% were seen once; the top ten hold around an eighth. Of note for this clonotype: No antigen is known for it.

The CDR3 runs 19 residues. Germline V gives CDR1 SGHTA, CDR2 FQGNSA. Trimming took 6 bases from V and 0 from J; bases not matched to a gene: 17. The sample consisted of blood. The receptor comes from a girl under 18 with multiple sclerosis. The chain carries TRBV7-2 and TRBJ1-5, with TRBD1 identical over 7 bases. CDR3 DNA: TGTGCCAGCAGTTCCTGGACAGGCCCCCCCACCTATAGCAATCAGCCCCAGCATTTT. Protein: CASSSWTGPPTYSNQPQHF.